Listed below are T cell receptor beta chains from one sample, sequenced in a study of blood T cell repertoires in COVID-19. Measured with immunoSEQ multiplex PCR; TCRdb has only the in-frame clones, and not every one. This sample has hundreds of thousands of clones, with approximately 80% found just once. The sequenced sample was peripheral blood. These receptors were obtained from a woman older than 75 with active or convalescent COVID-19. Each CDR3 is given with its conserved first and last residue. D genes are given only for firm matches. Some rows mark clone size as missing; the rest say once, few, many or name a class of expanded clone.

clone size	V gene	J gene	D gene	CDR3 protein	CDR3 DNA
few	TRBV7-2	TRBJ1-5	TRBD1	CASSSTGDQPQHF	TGTGCCAGCAGCTCGACAGGGGATCAGCCCCAGCATTTT
once	TRBV30	TRBJ1-6	NA	CAWSVLSNSPLHF	TGTGCCTGGAGTGTACTATCTAATTCACCCCTCCACTTT
NA	TRBV19	TRBJ1-1	TRBD1	CASTSPGQGFAEAFF	TGTGCCAGTACTAGTCCGGGACAGGGTTTCGCTGAAGCTTTCTTT
NA	TRBV30	TRBJ1-1	NA	CAWSVKGVNTEAFF	TGTGCCTGGAGTGTAAAGGGAGTGAACACTGAAGCTTTCTTT
NA	TRBV12-3/TRBV12-4	TRBJ1-2	TRBD1	CASSPRTGVGYTF	TGTGCCAGCAGCCCCCGGACAGGGGTCGGCTACACCTTC
NA	TRBV6-5	TRBJ1-5	TRBD1	CASSLQGTNQPQHF	TGTGCCAGCAGTTTACAGGGGACTAATCAGCCCCAGCATTTT
NA	TRBV2	TRBJ2-7	TRBD1	CASSRGPEQYF	TGTGCCAGCAGCAGGGGGCCGGAGCAGTACTTC
NA	TRBV7-8	TRBJ2-3	NA	CASSLDWVRDTQYF	TGTGCCAGCAGCTTAGACTGGGTGCGGGATACGCAGTATTTT
few	TRBV28	TRBJ1-2	TRBD1	CATPTGRGYGYTF	TGTGCCACCCCGACAGGGAGAGGCTATGGCTACACCTTC
NA	TRBV6-5	TRBJ2-2	NA	CASSYQPGVTGELFF	TGTGCCAGCAGTTACCAGCCAGGGGTCACCGGGGAGCTGTTTTTT
NA	TRBV11-3	TRBJ1-6	TRBD1	CASSGQGAAYNSPLHF	TGTGCCAGCAGCGGACAGGGGGCTGCCTATAATTCACCCCTCCACTTT
NA	TRBV2	TRBJ1-5	TRBD1	CASMTDRDAQPQHF	TGTGCCAGCATGACGGACAGGGACGCTCAGCCCCAGCATTTT
few	TRBV5-6	TRBJ1-3	NA	CASSFVGTKGNTIYF	TGTGCCAGCAGCTTTGTTGGCACAAAAGGAAACACCATATATTTT
NA	TRBV5-5	TRBJ1-6	TRBD1	CASSSPGTGYSPLHF	TGTGCCAGCAGCTCTCCCGGGACAGGGTATTCACCCCTCCACTTT
NA	TRBV19	TRBJ2-1	TRBD2	CASSSSTSGGKGEQFF	TGTGCCAGTAGTTCCTCGACTAGCGGGGGAAAGGGGGAGCAGTTCTTC
NA	TRBV19	TRBJ2-2	TRBD1	CASSMTGPGELFF	TGTGCCAGTAGTATGACAGGGCCCGGGGAGCTGTTTTTT
few	TRBV5-8	TRBJ1-6	TRBD1	CASSSRQGKNSPLHF	TGTGCCAGCAGCTCTCGACAGGGGAAGAATTCACCCCTCCACTTT
NA	TRBV5-1	TRBJ2-3	TRBD2	CASSPAGRATSTDTQYF	TGCGCCAGCAGCCCAGCCGGGAGGGCCACGAGCACAGATACGCAGTATTTT
few	TRBV5-4	TRBJ1-1	NA	CASSLGAFMNTEAFF	TGTGCCAGCAGCTTGGGGGCATTCATGAACACTGAAGCTTTCTTT
once	TRBV7-2	TRBJ2-5	NA	CASSLMWGGETQYF	TGTGCCAGCAGCTTGATGTGGGGAGGAGAGACCCAGTACTTC
NA	TRBV7-8	TRBJ2-5	NA	CASSRGTVQETQYF	TGTGCCAGCAGCCGGGGGACAGTCCAAGAGACCCAGTACTTC